The clone carrying this T cell receptor beta chain has just a few counts. The junction does not match germline at one end; this may be a read error. It was across several immunoSEQ plates that each subset's genomic DNA was evenly split. The assay was immunoSEQ multiplex PCR, and TCRdb's table has in-frame clones only and misses some. This sample has some 1 million clones, with more than 60% found just once. The CDR3 covers 12 residues. CDR1 and CDR2 from the germline V gene are MNHNS and SASEGT. This sample was taken from a study of shared clonotypes between healthy human individuals. Overall study: Researchers drew samples from two women and a few men aged 18 to 49.

The chain has TRBV6-1 and TRBJ1-4; 7 nucleotides align to TRBD1. Material for sequencing was memory CD4+ T cells sorted from blood. Subset here: CD45RA-negative fraction. The receptor was derived from a man aged 18-30 years in good health. The CDR3 loop is CASSEGTGHPLF. CDR3 nucleotide sequence: TGTGCCAGCAGTGAAGGGACAGGCCATCCCCTTTTT.